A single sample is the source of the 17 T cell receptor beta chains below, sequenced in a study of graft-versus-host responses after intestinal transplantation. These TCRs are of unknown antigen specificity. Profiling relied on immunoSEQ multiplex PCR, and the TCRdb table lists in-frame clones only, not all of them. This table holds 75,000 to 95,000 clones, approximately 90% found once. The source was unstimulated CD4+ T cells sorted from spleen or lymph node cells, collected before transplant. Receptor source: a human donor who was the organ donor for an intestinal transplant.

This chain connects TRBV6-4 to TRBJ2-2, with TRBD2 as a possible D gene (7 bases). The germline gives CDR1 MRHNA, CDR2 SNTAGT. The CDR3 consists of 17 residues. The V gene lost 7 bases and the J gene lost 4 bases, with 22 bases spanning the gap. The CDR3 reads CASISRGGGQGTGELFF. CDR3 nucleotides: TGTGCCAGCATTAGTAGGGGGGGAGGGCAGGGCACCGGGGAGCTGTTTTTT.

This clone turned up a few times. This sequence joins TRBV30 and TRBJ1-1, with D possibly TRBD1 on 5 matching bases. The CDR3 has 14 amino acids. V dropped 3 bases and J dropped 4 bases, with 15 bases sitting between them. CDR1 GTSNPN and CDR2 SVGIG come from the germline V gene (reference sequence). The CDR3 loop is CAWSHTTGGTEAFF. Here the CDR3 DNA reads TGTGCCTGGAGCCATACAACGGGGGGCACTGAAGCTTTCTTT.

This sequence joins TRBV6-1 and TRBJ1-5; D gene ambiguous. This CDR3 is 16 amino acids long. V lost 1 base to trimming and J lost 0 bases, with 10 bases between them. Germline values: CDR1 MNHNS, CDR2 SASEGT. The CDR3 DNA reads TGTGCCAGCAGTGAAGACCCCGGGGATAGCAATCAGCCCCAGCATTTT. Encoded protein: CASSEDPGDSNQPQHF.

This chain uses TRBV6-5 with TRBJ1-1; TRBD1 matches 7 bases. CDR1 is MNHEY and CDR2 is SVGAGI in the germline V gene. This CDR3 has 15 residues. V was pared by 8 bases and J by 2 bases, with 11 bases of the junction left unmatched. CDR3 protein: CASRLDRALNTEAFF. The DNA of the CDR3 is TGTGCCAGCCGCCTTGACAGGGCACTAAACACTGAAGCTTTCTTT.

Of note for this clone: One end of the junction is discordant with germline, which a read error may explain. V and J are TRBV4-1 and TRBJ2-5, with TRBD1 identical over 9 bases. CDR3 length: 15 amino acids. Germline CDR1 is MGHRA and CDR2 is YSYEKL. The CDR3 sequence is CASSQGDRGQETQYF. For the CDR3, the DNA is TGTGCCAGCAGCCAAGGCGACAGGGGGCAAGAGACCCAGTACTTC.

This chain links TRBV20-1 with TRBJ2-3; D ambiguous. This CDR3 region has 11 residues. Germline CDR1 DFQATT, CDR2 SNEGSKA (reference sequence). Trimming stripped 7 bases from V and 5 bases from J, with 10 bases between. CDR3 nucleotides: TGCAGTGGGATCGAGCGAGATACGCAGTATTTT. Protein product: CSGIERDTQYF.

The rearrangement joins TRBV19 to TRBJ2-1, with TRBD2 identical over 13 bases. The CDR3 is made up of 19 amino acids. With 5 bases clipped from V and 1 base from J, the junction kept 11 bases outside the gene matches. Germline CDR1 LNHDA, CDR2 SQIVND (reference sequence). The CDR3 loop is CASSASTGTSGISYNEQFF. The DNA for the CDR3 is TGTGCCAGTAGTGCAAGTACCGGGACTAGCGGGATATCCTACAATGAGCAGTTCTTC.

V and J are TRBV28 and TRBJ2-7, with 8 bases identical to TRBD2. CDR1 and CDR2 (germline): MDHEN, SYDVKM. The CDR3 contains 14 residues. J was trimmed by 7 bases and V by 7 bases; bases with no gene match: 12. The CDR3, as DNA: TGTGCCAGCAAAGTACCTGGACTAGCCGGTGAGCAGTACTTC. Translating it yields CASKVPGLAGEQYF.

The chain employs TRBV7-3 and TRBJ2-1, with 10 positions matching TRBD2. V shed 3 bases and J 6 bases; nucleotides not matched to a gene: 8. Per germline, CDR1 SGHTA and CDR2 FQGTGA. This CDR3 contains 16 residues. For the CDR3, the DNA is TGTGCCAGCAGCTTCCAAGGACTAGCGGCCCCCAATGAGCAGTTCTTC. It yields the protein CASSFQGLAAPNEQFF.

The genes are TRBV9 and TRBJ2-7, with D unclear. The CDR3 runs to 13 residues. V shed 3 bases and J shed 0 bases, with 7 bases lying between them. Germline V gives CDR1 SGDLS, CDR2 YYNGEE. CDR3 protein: CASSAESSYEQYF. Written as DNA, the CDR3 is TGTGCCAGCAGCGCCGAGAGCTCCTACGAGCAGTACTTC.

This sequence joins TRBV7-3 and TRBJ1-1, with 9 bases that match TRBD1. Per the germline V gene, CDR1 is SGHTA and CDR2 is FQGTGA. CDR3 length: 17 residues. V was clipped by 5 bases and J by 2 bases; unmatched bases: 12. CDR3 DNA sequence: TGTGCCAGCAGCCTACTACCGGGACAGGGACATAACACTGAAGCTTTCTTT. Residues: CASSLLPGQGHNTEAFF.

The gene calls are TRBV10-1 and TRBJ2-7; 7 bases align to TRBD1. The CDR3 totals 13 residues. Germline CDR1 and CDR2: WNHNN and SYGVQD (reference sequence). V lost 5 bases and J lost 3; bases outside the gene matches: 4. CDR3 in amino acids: CASSYRGSYEQYF. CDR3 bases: TGCGCCAGCAGTTACAGGGGAAGCTACGAGCAGTACTTC.

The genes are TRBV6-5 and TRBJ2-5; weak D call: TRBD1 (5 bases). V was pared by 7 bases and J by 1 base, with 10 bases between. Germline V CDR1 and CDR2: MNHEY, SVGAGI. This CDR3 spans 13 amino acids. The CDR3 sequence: CASTPDSQETQYF. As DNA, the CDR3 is TGTGCCAGCACCCCAGACAGCCAAGAGACCCAGTACTTC.

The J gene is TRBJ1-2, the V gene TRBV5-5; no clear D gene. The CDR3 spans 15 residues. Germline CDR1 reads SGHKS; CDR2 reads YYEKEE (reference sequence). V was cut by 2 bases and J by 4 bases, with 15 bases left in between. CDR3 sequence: CASSLFEVRGYGYTF. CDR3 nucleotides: TGTGCCAGCAGCTTATTTGAAGTGCGGGGCTATGGCTACACCTTC.

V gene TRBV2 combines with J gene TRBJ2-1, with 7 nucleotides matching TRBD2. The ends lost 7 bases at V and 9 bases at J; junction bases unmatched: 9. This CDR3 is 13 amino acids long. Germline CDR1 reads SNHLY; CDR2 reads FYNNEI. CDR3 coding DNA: TGTGCCAGCATCATCCAGCGGGGCGGTGAGCAGTTCTTC. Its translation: CASIIQRGGEQFF. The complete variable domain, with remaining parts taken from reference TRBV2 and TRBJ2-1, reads EPEVTQTPSHQVTQMGQEVILRCVPISNHLYFYWYRQILGQKVEFLVSFYNNEISEKSEIFDDQFSVERPDGSNFTLKIRSTKLEDSAMYFCASIIQRGGEQFFGPGTRLTVL.

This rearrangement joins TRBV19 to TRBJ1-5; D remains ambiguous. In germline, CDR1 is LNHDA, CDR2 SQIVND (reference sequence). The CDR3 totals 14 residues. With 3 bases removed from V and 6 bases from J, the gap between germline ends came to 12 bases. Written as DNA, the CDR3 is TGTGCCAGTAGTATGTGGGAGATGCTTCAGCCCCAGCATTTT. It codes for CASSMWEMLQPQHF.

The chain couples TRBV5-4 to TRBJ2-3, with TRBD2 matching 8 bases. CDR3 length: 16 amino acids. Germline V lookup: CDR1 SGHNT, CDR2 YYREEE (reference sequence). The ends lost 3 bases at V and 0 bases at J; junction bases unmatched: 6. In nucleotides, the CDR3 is TGTGCCAGCAGCTCGGGACTAGGGATTAGCACAGATACGCAGTATTTT. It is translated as CASSSGLGISTDTQYF. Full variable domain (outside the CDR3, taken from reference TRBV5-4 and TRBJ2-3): ETGVTQSPTHLIKTRGQQVTLRCSSQSGHNTVSWYQQALGQGPQFIFQYYREEENGRGNFPPRFSGLQFPNYSSELNVNALELDDSALYLCASSSGLGISTDTQYFGPGTRLTVL.